The sequence of this T cell receptor (beta chain) was determined in a study of cytomegalovirus exposure and HLA in healthy donors. Study-wide findings and caveats: A list of more than 150 TCR beta chains associated with cytomegalovirus was given.

Sequenced by immunoSEQ multiplex PCR; TCRdb stores in-frame clones only, minus some. The table lists almost 200,000 clones, 81% of them singletons. In the case of this clone: Its matching antigen is unknown.

CDR1 ENHRY and CDR2 SYGVKD come from the germline V gene. This CDR3 is built from 14 residues. J gave up 5 bases and V 4 bases, and 5 bases lay outside the gene matches. The chain is built from TRBV10-3 and TRBJ1-1, with TRBD1 matching 9 bases. Input material: PBMCs. This sequence originates from a woman aged 30 to 39 in good health and CMV-seronegative. CDR3: CAISVGQGRTEAFF. The CDR3 DNA reads as TGTGCCATCAGTGTTGGACAGGGGAGAACTGAAGCTTTCTTT.